This paragraph covers one TCR beta chain sequence. Clones were read by immunoSEQ multiplex PCR, and TCRdb kept only the in-frame ones, dropping some. This table holds around 65,000 clones, 88% found once. The V and J ends lost 3 bases and 0 bases respectively, with 15 bases between them. Germline values: CDR1 KGHSH, CDR2 LQKENI. This CDR3 contains 16 residues. This specimen belongs to a study of OX40 agonist ivuxolimab in advanced cancers. V usage is TRBV18 and J usage is TRBJ2-7; TRBD1 or TRBD2 may be the D gene (5 bases each). The TCR originated in an adult with an advanced solid tumor such as melanoma, head and neck, liver or kidney cancer. Sequencing used CD4+ or CD8+ T cells sorted from blood, obtained in a trial of the OX40 agonist ivuxolimab. CDR3 DNA sequence: TGTGCCAGCTCACCCCCCGGGACGCACTACTCCTACGAGCAGTACTTC. This codes for CASSPPGTHYSYEQYF.